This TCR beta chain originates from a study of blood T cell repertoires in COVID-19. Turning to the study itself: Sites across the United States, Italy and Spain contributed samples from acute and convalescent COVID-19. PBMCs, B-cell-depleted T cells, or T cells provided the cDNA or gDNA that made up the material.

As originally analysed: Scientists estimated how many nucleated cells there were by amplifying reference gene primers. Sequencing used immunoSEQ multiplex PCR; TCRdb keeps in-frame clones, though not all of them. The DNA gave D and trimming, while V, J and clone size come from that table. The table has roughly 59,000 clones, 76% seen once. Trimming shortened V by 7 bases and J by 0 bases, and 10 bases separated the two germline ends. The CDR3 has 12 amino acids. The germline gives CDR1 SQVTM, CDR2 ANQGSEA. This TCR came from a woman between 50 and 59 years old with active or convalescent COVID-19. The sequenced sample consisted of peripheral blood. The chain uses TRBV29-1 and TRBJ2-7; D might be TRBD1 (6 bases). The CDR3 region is CSAEGDSYEQYF. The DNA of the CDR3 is TGCAGCGCCGAGGGGGACTCCTACGAGCAGTACTTC.